This TCR beta chain was recorded in a study of blood T cell repertoires in COVID-19. Overall study: Italy, Spain and the United States were the sources of the convalescent and acute COVID-19 samples. PBMCs, B-cell-depleted T cells, or T cells provided the cDNA or gDNA that made up the material.

The authors' processing: Nucleated cell number was recorded as an estimate derived from reference gene primer amplification. Sequencing was performed with immunoSEQ multiplex PCR; in TCRdb, only in-frame clones are kept and a portion is missing. The D gene and trimming were derived from the DNA, and the V and J assignments and clone size from that table. This sample has about 88,000 clones, with around nine tenths found just once. This clone appeared a few times. The V end lost 0 bases, the J end lost 6 bases, and 10 bases lay between the germline ends. Germline V CDR1 and CDR2: SGDLS, YYNGEE. The CDR3 covers 13 residues.

Sequenced: peripheral blood. The clonotype originates from a man aged 60 to 69 with acute or convalescent COVID-19. The rearrangement links TRBV9 to TRBJ2-7; unclear D gene. CDR3 sequence (DNA): TGTGCCAGCAGCGTAGGCCCACAATCCGAGCAGTACTTC. Its translation: CASSVGPQSEQYF.